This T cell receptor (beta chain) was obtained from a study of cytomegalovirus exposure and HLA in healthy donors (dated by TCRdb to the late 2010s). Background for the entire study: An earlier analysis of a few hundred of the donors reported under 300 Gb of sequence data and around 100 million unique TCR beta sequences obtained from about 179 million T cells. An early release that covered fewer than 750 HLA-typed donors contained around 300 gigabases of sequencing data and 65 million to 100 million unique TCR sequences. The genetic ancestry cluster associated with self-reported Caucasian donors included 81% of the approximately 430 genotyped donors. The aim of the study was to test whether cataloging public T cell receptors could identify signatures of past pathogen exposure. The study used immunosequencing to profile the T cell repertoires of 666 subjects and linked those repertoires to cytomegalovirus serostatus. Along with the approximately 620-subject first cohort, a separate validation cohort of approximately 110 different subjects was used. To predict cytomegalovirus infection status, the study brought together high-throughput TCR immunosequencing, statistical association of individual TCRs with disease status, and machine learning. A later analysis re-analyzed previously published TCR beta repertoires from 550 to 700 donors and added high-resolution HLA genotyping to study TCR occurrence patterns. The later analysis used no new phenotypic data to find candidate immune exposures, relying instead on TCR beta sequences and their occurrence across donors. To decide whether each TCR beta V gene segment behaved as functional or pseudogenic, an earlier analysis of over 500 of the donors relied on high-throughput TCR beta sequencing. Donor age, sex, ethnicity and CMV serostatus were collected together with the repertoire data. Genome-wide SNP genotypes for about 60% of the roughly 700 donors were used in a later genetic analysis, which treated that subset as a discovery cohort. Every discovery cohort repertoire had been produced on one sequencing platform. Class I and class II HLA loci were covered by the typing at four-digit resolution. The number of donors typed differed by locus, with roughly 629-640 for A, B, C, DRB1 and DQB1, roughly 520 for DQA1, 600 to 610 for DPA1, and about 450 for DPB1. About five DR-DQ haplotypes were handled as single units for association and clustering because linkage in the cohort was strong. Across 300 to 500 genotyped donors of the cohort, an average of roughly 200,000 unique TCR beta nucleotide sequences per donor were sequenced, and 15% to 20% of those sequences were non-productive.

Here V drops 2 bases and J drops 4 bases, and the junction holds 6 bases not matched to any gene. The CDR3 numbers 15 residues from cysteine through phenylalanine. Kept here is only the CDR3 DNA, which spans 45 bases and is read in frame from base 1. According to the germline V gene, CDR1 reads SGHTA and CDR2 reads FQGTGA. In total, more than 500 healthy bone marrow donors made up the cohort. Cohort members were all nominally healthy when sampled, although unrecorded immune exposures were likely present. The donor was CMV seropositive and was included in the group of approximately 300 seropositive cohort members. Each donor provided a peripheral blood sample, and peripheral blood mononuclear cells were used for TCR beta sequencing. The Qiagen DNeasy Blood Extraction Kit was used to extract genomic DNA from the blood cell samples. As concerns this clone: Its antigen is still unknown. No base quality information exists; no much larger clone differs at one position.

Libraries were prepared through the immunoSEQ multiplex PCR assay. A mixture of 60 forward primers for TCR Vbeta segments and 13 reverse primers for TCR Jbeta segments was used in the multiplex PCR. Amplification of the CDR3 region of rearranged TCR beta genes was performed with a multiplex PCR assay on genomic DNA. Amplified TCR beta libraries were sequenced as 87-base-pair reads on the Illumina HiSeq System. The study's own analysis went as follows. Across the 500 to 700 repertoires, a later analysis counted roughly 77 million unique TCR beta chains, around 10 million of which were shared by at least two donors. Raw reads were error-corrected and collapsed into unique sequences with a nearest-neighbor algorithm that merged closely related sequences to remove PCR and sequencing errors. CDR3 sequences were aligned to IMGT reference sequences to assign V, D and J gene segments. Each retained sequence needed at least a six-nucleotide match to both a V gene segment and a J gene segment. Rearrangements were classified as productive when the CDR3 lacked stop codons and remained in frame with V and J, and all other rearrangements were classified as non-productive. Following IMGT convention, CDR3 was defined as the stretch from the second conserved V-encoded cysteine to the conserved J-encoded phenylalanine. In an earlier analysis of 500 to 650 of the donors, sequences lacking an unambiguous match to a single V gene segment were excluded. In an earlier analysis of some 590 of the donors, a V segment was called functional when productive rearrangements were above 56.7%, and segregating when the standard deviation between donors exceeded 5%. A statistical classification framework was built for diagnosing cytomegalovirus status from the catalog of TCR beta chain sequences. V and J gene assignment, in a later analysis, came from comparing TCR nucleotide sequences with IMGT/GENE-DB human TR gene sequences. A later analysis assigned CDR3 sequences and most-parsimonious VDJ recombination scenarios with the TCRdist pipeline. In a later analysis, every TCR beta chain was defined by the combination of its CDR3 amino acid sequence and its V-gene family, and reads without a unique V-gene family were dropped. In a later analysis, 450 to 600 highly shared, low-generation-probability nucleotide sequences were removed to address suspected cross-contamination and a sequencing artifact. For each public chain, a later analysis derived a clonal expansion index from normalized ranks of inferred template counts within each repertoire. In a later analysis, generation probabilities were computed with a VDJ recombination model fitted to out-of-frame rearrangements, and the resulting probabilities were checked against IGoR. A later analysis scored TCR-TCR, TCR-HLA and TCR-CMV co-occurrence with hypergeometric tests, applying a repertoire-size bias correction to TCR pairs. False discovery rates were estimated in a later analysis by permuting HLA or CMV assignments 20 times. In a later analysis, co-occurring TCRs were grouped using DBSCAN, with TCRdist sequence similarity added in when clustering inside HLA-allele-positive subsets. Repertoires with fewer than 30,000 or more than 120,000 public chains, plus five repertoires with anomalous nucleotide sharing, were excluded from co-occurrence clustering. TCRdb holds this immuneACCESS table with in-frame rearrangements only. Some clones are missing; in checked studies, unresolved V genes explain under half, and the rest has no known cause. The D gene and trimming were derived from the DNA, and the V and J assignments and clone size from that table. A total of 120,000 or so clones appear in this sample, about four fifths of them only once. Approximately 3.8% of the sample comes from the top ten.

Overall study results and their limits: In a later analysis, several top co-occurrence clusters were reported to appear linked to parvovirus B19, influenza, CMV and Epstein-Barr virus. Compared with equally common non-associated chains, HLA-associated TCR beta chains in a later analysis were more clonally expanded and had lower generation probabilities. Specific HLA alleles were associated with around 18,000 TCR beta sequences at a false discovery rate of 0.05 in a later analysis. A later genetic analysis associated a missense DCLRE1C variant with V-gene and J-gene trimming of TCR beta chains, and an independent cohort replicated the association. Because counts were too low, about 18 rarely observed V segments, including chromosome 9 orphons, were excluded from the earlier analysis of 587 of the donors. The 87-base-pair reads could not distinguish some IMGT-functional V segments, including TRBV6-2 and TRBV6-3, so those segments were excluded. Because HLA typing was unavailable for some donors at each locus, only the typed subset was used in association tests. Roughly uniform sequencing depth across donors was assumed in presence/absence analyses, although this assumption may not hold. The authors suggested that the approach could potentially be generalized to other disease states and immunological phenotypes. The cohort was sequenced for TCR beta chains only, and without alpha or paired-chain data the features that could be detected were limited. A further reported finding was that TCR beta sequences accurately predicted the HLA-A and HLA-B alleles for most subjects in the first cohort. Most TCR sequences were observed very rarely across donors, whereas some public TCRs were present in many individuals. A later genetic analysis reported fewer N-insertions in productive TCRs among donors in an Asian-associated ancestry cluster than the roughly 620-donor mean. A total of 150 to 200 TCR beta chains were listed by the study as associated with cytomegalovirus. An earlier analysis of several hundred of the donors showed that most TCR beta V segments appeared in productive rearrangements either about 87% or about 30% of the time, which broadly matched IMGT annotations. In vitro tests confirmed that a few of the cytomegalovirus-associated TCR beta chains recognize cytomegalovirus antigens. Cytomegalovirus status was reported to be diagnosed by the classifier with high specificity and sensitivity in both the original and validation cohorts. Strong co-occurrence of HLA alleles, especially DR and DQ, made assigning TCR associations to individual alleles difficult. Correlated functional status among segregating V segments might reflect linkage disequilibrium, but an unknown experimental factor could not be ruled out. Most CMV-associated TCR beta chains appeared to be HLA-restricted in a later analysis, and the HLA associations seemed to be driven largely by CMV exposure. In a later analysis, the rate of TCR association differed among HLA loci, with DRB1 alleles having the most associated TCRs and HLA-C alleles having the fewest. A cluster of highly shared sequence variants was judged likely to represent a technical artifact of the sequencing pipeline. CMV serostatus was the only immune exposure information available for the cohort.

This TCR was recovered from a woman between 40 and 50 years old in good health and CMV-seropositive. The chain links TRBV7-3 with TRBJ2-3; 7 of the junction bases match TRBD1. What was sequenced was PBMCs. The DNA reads TGTGCCAGCAGCTTACAGGGGGTCGCCCCAGATACGCAGTATTTT. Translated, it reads CASSLQGVAPDTQYF.